Ten or more counts support the clone carrying this TCR beta chain. The data are from a study of regulatory T cells in long-lasting Graves disease. Study-wide background: New Graves' disease cases had less than 3 months of antithyroid drugs.

Described time point: newly diagnosed GD, antithyroid drugs for less than 3 months. With RNA extracted from PBMCs as input, the TCR library was made. Germline lookup yields CDR1 SGHRS and CDR2 YFSETQ. The CDR3 has 14 amino acids. V lost 7 bases to trimming and J lost 0 bases, with 12 bases between them. Assembly of TCR beta libraries relied on iRepertoire HTBI primers together with Arm-PCR of CDR3 regions. TCRdb reprocessed the multiplex PCR reads via MiXCR and lists one record per CDR3 protein. The sample consists of 500,000 to 700,000 distinct CDR3 sequences, around 15% of them appearing once. The same specimen was also included in a second study, on T cells in Graves' hyperthyroidism and ophthalmopathy. That paper states: Patients with uncontrolled infections, other autoimmune diseases, pregnancy or lactation were excluded.

This TCR came from a young woman with Graves disease. The chain joins TRBV5-1 to TRBJ2-3; D is perhaps TRBD2 (6 bases). The sequencing used peripheral blood mononuclear cells (PBMCs), collected at new diagnosis, from a patient treated with antithyroid drugs. Here the CDR3 reads CASAPGESTDTQYF. CDR3 in DNA: TGCGCCAGCGCACCGGGAGAAAGCACAGATACGCAGTATTTT.